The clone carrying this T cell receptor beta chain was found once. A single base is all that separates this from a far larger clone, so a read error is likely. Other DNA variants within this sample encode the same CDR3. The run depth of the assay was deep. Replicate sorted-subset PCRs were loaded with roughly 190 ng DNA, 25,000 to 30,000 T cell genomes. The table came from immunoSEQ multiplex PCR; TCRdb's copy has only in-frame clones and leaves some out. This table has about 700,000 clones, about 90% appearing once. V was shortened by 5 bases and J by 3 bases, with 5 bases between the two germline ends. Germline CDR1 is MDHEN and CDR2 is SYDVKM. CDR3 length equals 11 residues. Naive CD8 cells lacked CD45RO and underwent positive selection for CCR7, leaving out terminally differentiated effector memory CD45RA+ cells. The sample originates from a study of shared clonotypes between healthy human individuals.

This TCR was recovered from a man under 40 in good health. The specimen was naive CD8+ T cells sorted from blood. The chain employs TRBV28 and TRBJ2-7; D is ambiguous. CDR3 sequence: CASSNYYEQYF. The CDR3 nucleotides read TGTGCCAGCAGTAACTACTACGAGCAGTACTTC.